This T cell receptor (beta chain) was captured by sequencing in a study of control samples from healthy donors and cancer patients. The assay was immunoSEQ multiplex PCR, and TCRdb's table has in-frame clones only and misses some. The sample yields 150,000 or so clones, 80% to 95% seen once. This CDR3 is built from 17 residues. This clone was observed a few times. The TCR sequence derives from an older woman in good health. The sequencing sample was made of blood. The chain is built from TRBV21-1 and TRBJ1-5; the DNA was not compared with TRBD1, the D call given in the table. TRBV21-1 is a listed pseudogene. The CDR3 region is CASRIVYLPGGPQPQHF. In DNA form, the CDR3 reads TGTGCCAGCAGAATAGTTTACTTACCAGGGGGCCCTCAGCCCCAGCATTTT.